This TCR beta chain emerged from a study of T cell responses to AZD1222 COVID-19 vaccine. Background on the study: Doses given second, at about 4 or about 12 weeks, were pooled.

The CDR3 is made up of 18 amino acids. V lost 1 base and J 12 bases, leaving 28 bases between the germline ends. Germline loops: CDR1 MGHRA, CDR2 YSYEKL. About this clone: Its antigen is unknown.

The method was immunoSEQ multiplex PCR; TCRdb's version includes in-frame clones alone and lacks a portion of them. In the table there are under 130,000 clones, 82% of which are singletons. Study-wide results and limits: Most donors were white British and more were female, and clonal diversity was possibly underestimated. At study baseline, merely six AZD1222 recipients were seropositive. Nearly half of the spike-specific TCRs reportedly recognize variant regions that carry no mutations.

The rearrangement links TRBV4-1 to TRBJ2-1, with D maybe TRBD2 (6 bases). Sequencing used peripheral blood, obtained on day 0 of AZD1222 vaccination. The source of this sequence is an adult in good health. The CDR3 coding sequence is TGCGCCAGCAGCCAAGTTTTCGGCCCGGGCGGGGCGGTAGATACGCAGTTCTTC. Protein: CASSQVFGPGGAVDTQFF.